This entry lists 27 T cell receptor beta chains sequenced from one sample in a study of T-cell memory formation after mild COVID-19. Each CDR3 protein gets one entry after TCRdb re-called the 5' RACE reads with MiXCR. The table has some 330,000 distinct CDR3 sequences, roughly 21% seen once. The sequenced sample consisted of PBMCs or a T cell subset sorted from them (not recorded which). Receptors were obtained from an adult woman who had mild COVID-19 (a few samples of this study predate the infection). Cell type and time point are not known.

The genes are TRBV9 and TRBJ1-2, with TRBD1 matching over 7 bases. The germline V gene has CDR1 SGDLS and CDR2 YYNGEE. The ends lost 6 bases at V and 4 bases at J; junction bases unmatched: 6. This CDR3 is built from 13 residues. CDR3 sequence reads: CASTDRVGYGYTF. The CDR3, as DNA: TGTGCCAGCACCGACAGGGTTGGCTATGGCTACACCTTC.

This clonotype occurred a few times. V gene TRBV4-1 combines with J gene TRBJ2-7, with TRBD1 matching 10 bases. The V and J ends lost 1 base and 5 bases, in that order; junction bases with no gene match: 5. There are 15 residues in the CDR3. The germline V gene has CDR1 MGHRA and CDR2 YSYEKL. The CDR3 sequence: CASSQVPGTGDEQYF. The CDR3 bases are TGCGCCAGCAGCCAAGTCCCCGGGACAGGGGACGAGCAGTACTTC.

The CDR3, as DNA: TGTGCCAGCAGTGGGCGACTAGCCACTCCGAACACCGGGGAGCTGTTTTTT. Encoded protein: CASSGRLATPNTGELFF. This chain connects TRBV6-1 to TRBJ2-2, with 7 bases matching TRBD2. Per germline, CDR1 MNHNS and CDR2 SASEGT. The CDR3 runs to 17 residues. V gave up 4 bases and J gave up 0 bases; unmatched junction bases: 8.

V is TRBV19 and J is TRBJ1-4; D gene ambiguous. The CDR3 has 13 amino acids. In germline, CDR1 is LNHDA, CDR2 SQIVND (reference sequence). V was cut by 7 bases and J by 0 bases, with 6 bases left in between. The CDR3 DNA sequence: TGTGCCAGTAAACTAGCAACTAATGAAAAACTGTTTTTT. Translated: CASKLATNEKLFF.

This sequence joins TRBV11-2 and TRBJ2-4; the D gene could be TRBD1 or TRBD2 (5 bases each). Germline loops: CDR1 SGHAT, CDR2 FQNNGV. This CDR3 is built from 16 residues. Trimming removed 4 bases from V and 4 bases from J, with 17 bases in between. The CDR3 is CASSSILGTRKNIQYF. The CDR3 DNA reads TGTGCCAGCAGCTCGATCCTCGGGACGAGGAAAAACATTCAGTACTTC. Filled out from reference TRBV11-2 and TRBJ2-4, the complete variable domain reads EAGVAQSPRYKIIEKRQSVAFWCNPISGHATLYWYQQILGQGPKLLIQFQNNGVVDDSQLPKDRFSAERLKGVDSTLKIQPAKLEDSAVYLCASSSILGTRKNIQYFGAGTRLSVL.

The CDR3 loop is CASSLSGTGVGGYTF. CDR3 DNA: TGCGCCAGCAGCTTGTCGGGGACGGGGGTTGGAGGCTACACCTTC. This chain links TRBV5-1 with TRBJ1-2; possibly TRBD1 for D (5 bases). The CDR3 totals 15 residues. The germline V gene encodes CDR1 SGHRS and CDR2 YFSETQ. V was pared by 1 base and J by 8 bases, with 18 bases between.

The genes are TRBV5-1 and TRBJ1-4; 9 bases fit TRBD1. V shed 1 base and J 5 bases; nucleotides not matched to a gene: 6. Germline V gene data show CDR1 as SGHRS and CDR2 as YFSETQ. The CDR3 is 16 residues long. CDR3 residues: CASSLPQGARNEKLFF. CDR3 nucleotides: TGCGCCAGCAGCTTGCCACAGGGGGCAAGGAATGAAAAACTGTTTTTT.

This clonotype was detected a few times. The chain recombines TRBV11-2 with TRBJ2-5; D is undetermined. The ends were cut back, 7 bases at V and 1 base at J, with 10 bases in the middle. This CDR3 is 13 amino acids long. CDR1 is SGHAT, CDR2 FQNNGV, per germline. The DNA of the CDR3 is TGTGCCAGCAACCGTGGGTTCCAAGAGACCCAGTACTTC. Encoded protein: CASNRGFQETQYF.

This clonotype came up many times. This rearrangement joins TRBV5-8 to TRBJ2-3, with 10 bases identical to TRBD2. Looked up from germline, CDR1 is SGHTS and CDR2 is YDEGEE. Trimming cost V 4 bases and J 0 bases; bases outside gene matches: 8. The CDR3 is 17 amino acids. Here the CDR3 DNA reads TGTGCCAGCAGCGCATTTGGGGGACTAGCGAGCACAGATACGCAGTATTTT. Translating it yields CASSAFGGLASTDTQYF.

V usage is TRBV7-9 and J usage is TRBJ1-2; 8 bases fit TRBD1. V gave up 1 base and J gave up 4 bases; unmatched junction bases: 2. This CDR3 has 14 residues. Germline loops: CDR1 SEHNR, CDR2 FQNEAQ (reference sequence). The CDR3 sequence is CASSLGTGPYGYTF. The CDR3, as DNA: TGTGCCAGCAGCTTAGGGACAGGGCCCTATGGCTACACCTTC.

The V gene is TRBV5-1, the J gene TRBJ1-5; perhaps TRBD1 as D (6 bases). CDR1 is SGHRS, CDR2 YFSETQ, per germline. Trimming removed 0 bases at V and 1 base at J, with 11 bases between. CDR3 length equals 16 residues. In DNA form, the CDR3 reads TGCGCCAGCAGCTTGGAGGGGGGGCCGAGCAATCAGCCCCAGCATTTT. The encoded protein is CASSLEGGPSNQPQHF.

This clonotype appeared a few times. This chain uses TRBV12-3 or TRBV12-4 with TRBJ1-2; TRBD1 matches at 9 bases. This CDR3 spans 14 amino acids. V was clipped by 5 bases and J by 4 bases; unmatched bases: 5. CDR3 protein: CASSGTGWAYGYTF. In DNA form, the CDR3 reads TGTGCCAGCAGTGGGACAGGGTGGGCCTATGGCTACACCTTC.

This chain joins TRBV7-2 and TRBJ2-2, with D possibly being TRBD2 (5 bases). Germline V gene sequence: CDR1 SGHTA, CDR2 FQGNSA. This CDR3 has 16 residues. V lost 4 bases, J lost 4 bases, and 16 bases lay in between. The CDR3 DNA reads TGTGCCAGCAGCTCCTTAGGTCCAGCGGCCACCGGGGAGCTGTTTTTT. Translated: CASSSLGPAATGELFF.

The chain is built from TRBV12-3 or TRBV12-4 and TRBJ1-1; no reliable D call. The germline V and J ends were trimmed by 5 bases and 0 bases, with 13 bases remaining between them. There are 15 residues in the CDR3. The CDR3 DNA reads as TGTGCCAGCAGTCCCCGGTTGTACGTGAACACTGAAGCTTTCTTT. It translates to CASSPRLYVNTEAFF.

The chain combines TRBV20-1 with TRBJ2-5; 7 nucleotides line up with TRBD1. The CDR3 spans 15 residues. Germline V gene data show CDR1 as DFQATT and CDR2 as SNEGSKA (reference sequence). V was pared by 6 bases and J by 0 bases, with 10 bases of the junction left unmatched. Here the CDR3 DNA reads TGCAGTGCCAGCAGCGTAACAGGGGACCAAGAGACCCAGTACTTC. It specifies CSASSVTGDQETQYF.

The chain's CDR3 is CASIQGLDEQFF. The DNA for the CDR3 is TGTGCCAGCATTCAGGGTTTGGATGAGCAGTTCTTC. The chain has TRBV7-9 and TRBJ2-1; D is perhaps TRBD1 (5 bases). Germline CDR1 and CDR2: SEHNR and FQNEAQ (reference sequence). The CDR3 is 12 residues long. Trimming took 7 bases from V and 8 from J, leaving 12 bases between them.

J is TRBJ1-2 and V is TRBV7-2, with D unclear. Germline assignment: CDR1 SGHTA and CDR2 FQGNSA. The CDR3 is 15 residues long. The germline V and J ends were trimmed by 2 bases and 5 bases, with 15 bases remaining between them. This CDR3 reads CASSLTTGTKYGYTF. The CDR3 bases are TGTGCCAGCAGCTTAACTACGGGCACAAAGTATGGCTACACCTTC.

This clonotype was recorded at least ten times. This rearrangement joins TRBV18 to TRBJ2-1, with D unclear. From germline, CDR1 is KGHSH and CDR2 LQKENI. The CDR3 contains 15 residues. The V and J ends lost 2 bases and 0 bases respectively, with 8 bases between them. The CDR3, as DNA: TGTGCCAGCTCACCAGGCTCCGTCTCCTACAATGAGCAGTTCTTC. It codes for CASSPGSVSYNEQFF.

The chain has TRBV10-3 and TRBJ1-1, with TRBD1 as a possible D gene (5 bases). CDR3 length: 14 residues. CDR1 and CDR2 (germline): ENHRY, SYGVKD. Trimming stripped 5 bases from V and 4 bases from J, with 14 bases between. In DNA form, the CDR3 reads TGTGCCATCAGTCCCCCGAGAGGGGCCACTGAAGCTTTCTTT. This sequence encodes CAISPPRGATEAFF.

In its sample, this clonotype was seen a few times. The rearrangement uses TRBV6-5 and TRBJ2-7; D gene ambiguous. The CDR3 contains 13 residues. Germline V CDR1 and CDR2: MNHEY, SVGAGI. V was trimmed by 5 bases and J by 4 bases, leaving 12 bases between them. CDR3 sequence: CASSTPPRYEQYF. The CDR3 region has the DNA TGTGCCAGCAGTACACCACCCCGGTACGAGCAGTACTTC.

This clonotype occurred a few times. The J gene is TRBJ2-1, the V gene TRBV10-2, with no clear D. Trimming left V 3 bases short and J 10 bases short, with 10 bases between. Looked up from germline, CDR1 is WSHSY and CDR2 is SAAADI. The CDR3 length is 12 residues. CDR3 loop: CASSDGIGEQFF. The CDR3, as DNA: TGCGCCAGCAGTGACGGTATAGGGGAGCAGTTCTTC.

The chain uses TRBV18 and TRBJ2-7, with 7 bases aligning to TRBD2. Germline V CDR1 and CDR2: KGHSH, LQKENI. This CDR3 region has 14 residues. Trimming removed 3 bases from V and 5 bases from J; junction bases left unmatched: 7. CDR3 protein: CASSPPGLRNEQYF. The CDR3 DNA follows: TGTGCCAGCTCACCTCCGGGACTAAGGAACGAGCAGTACTTC.

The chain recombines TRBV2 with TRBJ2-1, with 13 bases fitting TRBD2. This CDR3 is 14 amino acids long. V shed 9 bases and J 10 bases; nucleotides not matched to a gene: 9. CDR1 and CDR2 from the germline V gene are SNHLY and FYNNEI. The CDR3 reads CARQQTTSGGEQFF. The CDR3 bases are TGTGCCAGACAACAGACGACTAGCGGGGGGGAGCAGTTCTTC.

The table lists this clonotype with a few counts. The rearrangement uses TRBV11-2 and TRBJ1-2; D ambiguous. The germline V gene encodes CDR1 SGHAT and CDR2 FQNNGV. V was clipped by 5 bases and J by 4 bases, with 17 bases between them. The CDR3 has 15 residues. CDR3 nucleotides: TGTGCCAGCAGCCCTAAGTCTGGGGTTCTCTATGGCTACACCTTC. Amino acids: CASSPKSGVLYGYTF.

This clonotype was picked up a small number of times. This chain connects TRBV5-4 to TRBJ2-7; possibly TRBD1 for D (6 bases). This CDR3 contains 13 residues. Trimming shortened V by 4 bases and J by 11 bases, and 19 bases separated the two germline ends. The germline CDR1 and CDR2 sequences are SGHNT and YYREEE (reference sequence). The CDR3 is CASSHQDRGAKYF. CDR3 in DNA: TGTGCCAGCAGCCACCAGGACAGAGGAGCGAAGTACTTC.

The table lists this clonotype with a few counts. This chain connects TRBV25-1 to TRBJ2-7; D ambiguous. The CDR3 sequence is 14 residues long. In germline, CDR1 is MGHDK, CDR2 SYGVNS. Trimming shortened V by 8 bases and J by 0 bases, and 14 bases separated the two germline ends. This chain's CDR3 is CASQTTEHSYEQYF. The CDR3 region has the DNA TGTGCCAGCCAAACTACAGAACACTCCTACGAGCAGTACTTC.

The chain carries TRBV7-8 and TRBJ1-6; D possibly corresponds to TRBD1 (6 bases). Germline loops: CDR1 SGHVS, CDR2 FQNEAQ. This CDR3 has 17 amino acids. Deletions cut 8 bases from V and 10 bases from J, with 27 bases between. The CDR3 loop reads CASRLRALRGADSPLHF. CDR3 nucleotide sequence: TGTGCCAGCCGGCTTCGGGCTCTAAGGGGGGCAGACTCACCCCTCCACTTT.